The next 28 T cell receptor beta chains were all read from a single sample in a study of B cell selection in AIRE deficiency. Sequenced by immunoSEQ multiplex PCR; TCRdb stores in-frame clones only, minus some. The sample yields roughly 25,000 clones, around 95% seen once. CD4+CD127+ cells were sorted as the conventional CD4 T cells. The sequenced sample was CD4+CD127+ conventional T cells sorted from PBMCs. These receptors were obtained from a human donor in good health.

The chain combines TRBV5-1 with TRBJ1-3; D is unclear. This CDR3 region has 16 residues. The germline V gene encodes CDR1 SGHRS and CDR2 YFSETQ. V lost 0 bases to trimming and J lost 1 base, with 11 bases between them. The CDR3: CASSLGPGSSGNTIYF. In DNA, the CDR3 is TGCGCCAGCAGCTTGGGGCCGGGTTCATCTGGAAACACCATATATTTT.

The J gene is TRBJ2-2, the V gene TRBV5-1; D is unresolved. The CDR3 is 11 residues long. V was cut by 5 bases and J by 4 bases, with 3 bases left in between. Germline V lookup: CDR1 SGHRS, CDR2 YFSETQ. CDR3 region: CASSGTGELFF. CDR3 nucleotides: TGCGCCAGCAGTGGCACCGGGGAGCTGTTTTTT.

The count of this clone is one. The genes are TRBV2 and TRBJ1-5; perhaps TRBD1 as D (5 bases). Per the germline V gene, CDR1 is SNHLY and CDR2 is FYNNEI. Deletions cut 6 bases from V and 10 bases from J, with 10 bases between. The CDR3 is 11 amino acids. CDR3 amino acids: CASSSGTPQHF. The CDR3 nucleotides read TGTGCCAGCAGCTCCGGGACTCCCCAGCATTTT.

The rearrangement uses TRBV29-1 and TRBJ2-3; a possible D gene is TRBD1 (6 bases). With 6 bases removed from V and 3 bases from J, the gap between germline ends came to 19 bases. The length of the CDR3 is 15 residues. The V gene's germline CDR1 is SQVTM and CDR2 ANQGSEA. The CDR3 sequence: CSVQKGRTVTDTQYF. CDR3 sequence (DNA): TGCAGCGTCCAAAAAGGAAGGACAGTAACAGATACGCAGTATTTT.

This clone was recorded only once. This chain connects TRBV19 to TRBJ2-7, with 10 bases that match TRBD2. Germline V gene data show CDR1 as LNHDA and CDR2 as SQIVND (reference sequence). Unmatched junction bases numbered 8, after V lost 3 bases and J lost 6 bases. The CDR3 contains 15 residues. CDR3 DNA: TGTGCCAGTAGTATCGGGCCTAGCGGGAGAATCGAGCAGTACTTC. The encoded protein is CASSIGPSGRIEQYF.

This chain uses TRBV5-1 with TRBJ2-7, with 7 bases matching TRBD2. Germline V gene data show CDR1 as SGHRS and CDR2 as YFSETQ. Losses at the gene ends were 3 bases for V and 2 bases for J; bases not matched to a gene: 8. CDR3 length: 15 residues. The CDR3 nucleotides are TGCGCCAGCAGCTCCCGACCGGCGGGAGCCTACGAGCAGTACTTC. It codes for CASSSRPAGAYEQYF.

The CDR3 is CASSYPSYGYTF. The CDR3 DNA reads TGTGCCAGCAGTTACCCCAGCTATGGCTACACCTTC. The V gene is TRBV6-6, the J gene TRBJ1-2; D is ambiguous. The CDR3 spans 12 residues. Trimming left V 2 bases short and J 4 bases short, with 5 bases between. Per germline, CDR1 MNHNY and CDR2 SVGAGI (reference sequence).

This chain connects TRBV28 to TRBJ2-3, with D possibly matching TRBD2 (6 bases). The germline V gene encodes CDR1 MDHEN and CDR2 SYDVKM. This CDR3 has 15 residues. V was clipped by 2 bases and J by 0 bases, with 9 bases between them. The CDR3 is CASSLSGLSTDTQYF. The CDR3, as DNA: TGTGCCAGCAGTTTAAGCGGGTTAAGCACAGATACGCAGTATTTT.

The gene calls are TRBV28 and TRBJ2-7, with no clear D. The germline CDR1 and CDR2 sequences are MDHEN and SYDVKM. Trimming pared 1 base from V and 0 bases from J, leaving 13 bases between. The CDR3 loop spans 16 amino acids. The CDR3 loop reads CASSLFYGLSSYEQYF. DNA of the CDR3: TGTGCCAGCAGTTTATTTTACGGCTTAAGCTCCTACGAGCAGTACTTC.

The rearrangement joins TRBV28 to TRBJ1-1; D might be TRBD1 (5 bases). The CDR3 sequence is 15 residues long. The V gene's germline CDR1 is MDHEN and CDR2 SYDVKM. With 2 bases removed from V and 5 bases from J, the gap between germline ends came to 15 bases. The DNA of the CDR3 is TGTGCCAGCAGTTTAAACGGGGCTCAGCTGACTGAAGCTTTCTTT. This gives the protein CASSLNGAQLTEAFF.

This clone is a singleton in its sample. CDR3 sequence: CASSLLGVREETQYF. Written as DNA, the CDR3 is TGTGCCAGCAGTTTATTGGGGGTGAGGGAAGAGACCCAGTACTTC. The chain is built from TRBV27 and TRBJ2-5; D is tentatively TRBD1 or TRBD2 (5 bases each). Trimming took 1 base from V and 3 from J, leaving 12 bases between them. The germline V gene has CDR1 MNHEY and CDR2 SMNVEV (reference sequence). The CDR3 is 15 residues long.

V gene TRBV27 combines with J gene TRBJ2-4, with D unclear. The CDR3 covers 13 residues. With 5 bases removed from V and 0 bases from J, the gap between germline ends came to 5 bases. Germline CDR1 reads MNHEY; CDR2 reads SMNVEV (reference sequence). The CDR3 sequence: CASSPVAKNIQYF. The CDR3 region has the DNA TGTGCCAGCAGTCCGGTAGCCAAAAACATTCAGTACTTC.

This sequence joins TRBV7-9 and TRBJ1-3; 7 nucleotides match TRBD1. This CDR3 has 16 amino acids. The junction had 9 bases not matched to a gene; V was cut back by 5 bases and J by 2 bases. Germline V lookup: CDR1 SEHNR, CDR2 FQNEAQ (reference sequence). The CDR3 region is CASSTKPTGPGNTIYF. As DNA, the CDR3 is TGTGCCAGCAGCACAAAACCGACAGGGCCTGGAAACACCATATATTTT.

V gene TRBV7-8 combines with J gene TRBJ1-2; D uncertain. CDR3 length equals 11 residues. Trimming stripped 1 base from V and 8 bases from J, with 5 bases between. Germline lookup yields CDR1 SGHVS and CDR2 FQNEAQ. This CDR3 reads CASSLEGGYTF. The CDR3 nucleotides read TGTGCCAGCAGCTTAGAAGGGGGCTACACCTTC.

The chain joins TRBV9 to TRBJ2-7; D is perhaps TRBD1 (6 bases). The V end was cut by 4 bases, the J end by 5 bases, with 13 bases between. Germline CDR1 reads SGDLS; CDR2 reads YYNGEE. CDR3 length: 13 residues. CDR3 nucleotides: TGTGCCAGCAGCAGTTACAGGGACCACGAGCAGTACTTC. Translation gives CASSSYRDHEQYF.

This clone was picked up one time. The V gene is TRBV5-8, the J gene TRBJ2-2; D is uncertain. The V gene lost 0 bases and the J gene lost 6 bases, with 12 bases spanning the gap. The CDR3 has 15 residues. Germline V gene data show CDR1 as SGHTS and CDR2 as YDEGEE. Written as DNA, the CDR3 is TGTGCCAGCAGCTTGGCCGGCGATAGGTCCGGGGAGCTGTTTTTT. Protein product: CASSLAGDRSGELFF.

The rearrangement uses TRBV7-9 and TRBJ2-2, with a weak D call TRBD1 (6 bases). The V gene lost 1 base and the J gene lost 5 bases, with 17 bases spanning the gap. The CDR3 is 17 amino acids. CDR1 and CDR2 (germline): SEHNR, FQNEAQ (reference sequence). CDR3 residues: CASSLVQRWQGTGELFF. The CDR3 DNA reads TGTGCCAGCAGCTTAGTCCAAAGGTGGCAGGGGACCGGGGAGCTGTTTTTT.

The chain links TRBV9 to TRBJ2-2; 9 bases line up with TRBD1. The junction had 15 bases not matched to a gene; V was cut back by 4 bases and J by 5 bases. CDR3 size: 18 residues. The germline V gene has CDR1 SGDLS and CDR2 YYNGEE. This CDR3 reads CASSLSPFGQGRTGELFF. The CDR3 nucleotides are TGTGCCAGCAGCCTAAGCCCCTTCGGACAGGGGAGGACCGGGGAGCTGTTTTTT.

This chain joins TRBV7-2 and TRBJ1-1; D ambiguous. In germline, CDR1 is SGHTA, CDR2 FQGNSA. The V end lost 2 bases, the J end lost 4 bases, and 11 bases lay between the germline ends. CDR3 length: 14 amino acids. CDR3 DNA: TGTGCCAGCAGCTTAATTGTGTCATCCACTGAAGCTTTCTTT. Its protein is CASSLIVSSTEAFF. Looking up the rest from reference TRBV7-2 and TRBJ1-1 gives the full variable domain: GAGVSQSPSNKVTEKGKDVELRCDPISGHTALYWYRQSLGQGLEFLIYFQGNSAPDKSGLPSDRFSAERTGGSVSTLTIQRTQQEDSAVYLCASSLIVSSTEAFFGQGTRLTVV.

The rearrangement uses TRBV5-1 and TRBJ2-3; 10 bases fit TRBD2. The length of the CDR3 is 18 residues. Germline V CDR1 and CDR2: SGHRS, YFSETQ. J lost 2 bases, V lost 0 bases, and 9 bases had no gene match. The CDR3 region has the DNA TGCGCCAGCAGCTTGGGGGCTAGCGGGAGTAAGAACACAGATACGCAGTATTTT. Translated, it gives CASSLGASGSKNTDTQYF.

The chain couples TRBV6-6 to TRBJ2-7; the match to TRBD1 covers 10 bases. CDR1 MNHNY and CDR2 SVGAGI come from the germline V gene (reference sequence). V lost 5 bases and J lost 6; bases outside the gene matches: 10. The CDR3 runs 15 residues. The CDR3 sequence: CASSATGTGVVEQYF. The CDR3 bases are TGTGCCAGCAGTGCCACGGGGACAGGGGTGGTCGAGCAGTACTTC.

V is TRBV7-2 and J is TRBJ2-3; TRBD2 matches 11 bases. V gave up 5 bases and J gave up 3 bases; unmatched junction bases: 16. CDR3 length: 19 amino acids. Germline V gene lookup returns CDR1 SGHTA and CDR2 FQGNSA. CDR3 sequence reads: CASSPQTGGWTSGTDTQYF. The CDR3 nucleotides read TGTGCCAGCAGCCCCCAGACAGGGGGGTGGACTAGCGGGACAGATACGCAGTATTTT.

CDR3 nucleotides: TGCGCCAGCAGCTCCCAAGAGACCCAGTACTTC. Protein: CASSSQETQYF. The V and J genes are TRBV5-1 and TRBJ2-5; D is undetermined. Trimming left V 3 bases short and J 1 base short, with 1 base between. The CDR3 length is 11 residues. Germline V gene data show CDR1 as SGHRS and CDR2 as YFSETQ.

The rearrangement joins TRBV5-6 to TRBJ1-3; D might be TRBD1 (6 bases). Germline loops: CDR1 SGHDT, CDR2 YYEEEE. V was pared by 0 bases and J by 4 bases, with 11 bases between. The CDR3 has 15 residues. CDR3 region: CASSLGLQGGNTIYF. As DNA, the CDR3 is TGTGCCAGCAGCTTGGGCCTGCAGGGGGGAAACACCATATATTTT.

The V and J genes are TRBV10-3 and TRBJ2-3, with 11 bases lining up with TRBD1. Trimming at V came to 8 bases and at J to 3 bases, leaving 7 bases not matched to a gene. Per germline, CDR1 ENHRY and CDR2 SYGVKD. This CDR3 spans 15 amino acids. Written as DNA, the CDR3 is TGTGCCATCGGTTGGGACAGGGGGTCTACAGATACGCAGTATTTT. Its translation is CAIGWDRGSTDTQYF.

This clone was recorded a few times. The rearrangement uses TRBV2 and TRBJ2-7, with TRBD2 matching 8 bases. The germline V gene has CDR1 SNHLY and CDR2 FYNNEI. This CDR3 comprises 14 residues. V lost 4 bases to trimming and J lost 6 bases; unmatched junction nucleotides: 8. The CDR3 loop is CASSGPGLDGEQYF. CDR3 nucleotides: TGTGCCAGCAGTGGTCCGGGACTAGATGGCGAGCAGTACTTC.

The chain employs TRBV7-2 and TRBJ2-3; TRBD2 aligns across 8 bases. The germline V gene has CDR1 SGHTA and CDR2 FQGNSA. The CDR3 totals 15 residues. V was clipped by 0 bases and J by 6 bases; unmatched bases: 5. CDR3 in amino acids: CASSLAAGGGDTQYF. The CDR3 DNA is TGTGCCAGCAGCTTAGCGGCGGGGGGCGGCGATACGCAGTATTTT.

The chain uses TRBV5-6 and TRBJ1-5; no clear D gene. In germline, CDR1 is SGHDT, CDR2 YYEEEE. V lost 1 base and J 3 bases, leaving 2 bases between the germline ends. The CDR3 runs 12 residues. CDR3 amino acids: CASSLYNQPQHF. The CDR3 DNA is TGTGCCAGCAGCTTGTACAATCAGCCCCAGCATTTT.